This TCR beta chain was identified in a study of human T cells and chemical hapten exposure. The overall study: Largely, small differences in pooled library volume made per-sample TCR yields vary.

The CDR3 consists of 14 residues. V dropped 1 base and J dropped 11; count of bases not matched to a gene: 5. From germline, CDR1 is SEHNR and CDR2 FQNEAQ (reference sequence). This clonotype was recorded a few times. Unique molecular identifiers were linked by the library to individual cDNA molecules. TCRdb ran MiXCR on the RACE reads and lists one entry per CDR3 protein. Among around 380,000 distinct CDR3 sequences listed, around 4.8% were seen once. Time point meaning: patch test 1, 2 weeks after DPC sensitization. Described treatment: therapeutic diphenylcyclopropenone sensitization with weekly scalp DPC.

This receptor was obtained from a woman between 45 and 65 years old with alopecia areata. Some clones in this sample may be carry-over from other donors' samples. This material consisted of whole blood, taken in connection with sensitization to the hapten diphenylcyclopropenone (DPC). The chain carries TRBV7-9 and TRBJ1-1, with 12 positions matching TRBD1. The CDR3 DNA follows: TGTGCCAGCAGCTTAGGGGACAGGGGGCTTAGTGCTTTCTTT. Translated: CASSLGDRGLSAFF.